A selection of T cell receptor beta chains follows, all from one sample in a study of shared clonotypes between healthy human individuals. Assay: immunoSEQ multiplex PCR; the TCRdb copy retains only in-frame clones and omits some. This sample has about 2.1 million clones, with just under 95% found just once. Sequenced material: naive CD8+ T cells from PBMCs. Every receptor here comes from a man aged 18 to 29 in good health. Some clones in this sample may be carry-over from other donors' samples. Both conserved end residues are part of each CDR3. A D gene is named only where the DNA matches it firmly. Size is stated for part of the rows, as once, few or many counts, or as a class when the clone is expanded.

once	TRBD2	TRBV5-4	TRBJ2-3	TGTGCCAGCAGCTTGGCCGGGACTAGCGGGAGGGCTGGCACAGATACGCAGTATTTT	CASSLAGTSGRAGTDTQYF
once	NA	TRBV28	TRBJ2-1	TGTGCCAGCAGTGAGAGGACAGTGTCCTACAATGAGCAGTTCTTC	CASSERTVSYNEQFF
few	TRBD2	TRBV9	TRBJ2-3	TGTGCCAGCAGCCCAGGGACTAGCGGGAGCACAGATACGCAGTATTTT	CASSPGTSGSTDTQYF
NA	NA	TRBV2	TRBJ2-7	TGTGCCAGCAGACCCGGCCCGGCCGTCTACGAGCAGTACTTC	CASRPGPAVYEQYF
NA	NA	TRBV7-9	TRBJ2-7	TGTGCCAGCAGCTCCGGGCTACCTTACGAGCAGTACTTC	CASSSGLPYEQYF
NA	NA	TRBV29-1	TRBJ2-1	TGCAGCGTTGAGGCTAGCGAGGGTGAGCAGTTCTTC	CSVEASEGEQFF
NA	NA	TRBV4-1	TRBJ2-1	TGCGCCAGCAGCCAACCCTTTCGGGACTTTACCTACAATGAGCAGTTCTTC	CASSQPFRDFTYNEQFF
once	NA	TRBV28	TRBJ2-7	TGTGCCAGCAGCCAACGATTCCGGGACACAGACTCCTACGAGCAGTACTTC	CASSQRFRDTDSYEQYF
NA	TRBD1	TRBV5-1	TRBJ2-6	TGCGCCAGCAGCTTGGGACAGGGGTTCTCTGGGGCCAACGTCCTGACTTTC	CASSLGQGFSGANVLTF
NA	NA	TRBV14	TRBJ2-7	TGTGCCAGCAGCCAAGTTGGGGGGCCGGATCAGTACTTC	CASSQVGGPDQYF
NA	TRBD1	TRBV5-6	TRBJ1-1	TGTGCCAGCAGCATCGGGACAGGCCCCCTGGGAGCTTTCTTT	CASSIGTGPLGAFF
NA	TRBD1	TRBV6-1	TRBJ2-7	TGTGCCAGCAGTGATCGGGACAGGGGGCAATACGAGCAGTACTTC	CASSDRDRGQYEQYF
NA	NA	TRBV2	TRBJ2-1	TGTGCCAGCAGTGAAGAGCATTGGGCTAGCGCCTACAATGAGCAGTTCTTC	CASSEEHWASAYNEQFF
NA	TRBD1	TRBV7-9	TRBJ1-4	TGTGCCAGCAGCTCTAAAGACAGGGATATAGGTGGTGAAAAACTGTTTTTT	CASSSKDRDIGGEKLFF
NA	TRBD2	TRBV5-1	TRBJ2-1	TGCGCCAGCAGCCGTGGACTAGCGGGAGCCCCGCAACTATACAATGAGCAGTTCTTC	CASSRGLAGAPQLYNEQFF
NA	NA	TRBV19	TRBJ1-5	TGTGCCAGTAATGATAGGGATGGCAATCAGCCCCAGCATTTT	CASNDRDGNQPQHF
NA	NA	TRBV27	TRBJ2-7	TGTGCCAGCAGTACGCTGGGTGAGCAGTACTTC	CASSTLGEQYF
NA	NA	TRBV9	TRBJ2-1	TGTGCCAGCAGCGTAGGTGGGAGCGCCGGCTCCTACAATGAGCAGTTCTTC	CASSVGGSAGSYNEQFF